This section outlines one T cell receptor (beta chain) sequence together with its context. No cognate antigen has been identified for it. No per-base quality is available; no much larger clone lies one base away. This sample was included in a study of vaccination effects on CD4 cells after COVID-19 (dated by TCRdb to between 2021 and 2022). In terms of the full investigation: To identify antigen-specific CD4+ T cell clonotypes by their expansion, the ViraFEST assay first stimulated PBMC with viral peptide pools and then applied TCR sequencing. Participants received two doses of either the BNT162b2 or the mRNA-1273 mRNA SARS-CoV-2 vaccine. In both COVID-19 convalescent patients and infection-naive vaccine recipients, the study compared SARS-CoV-2 spike-specific CD4+ TCR repertoires from before mRNA vaccination with those from after it. A total of roughly 9 COVID-19 convalescent patients and a handful of SARS-CoV-2-naive healthy vaccine recipients were included in the full study. The Oncomine TCR Beta short-read assay on an Illumina iSeq 100 was used to sequence cultures from other donors in the study. About 1.8 million PBMC per well were cultured with 9 to 10 ug/ml peptides in IMDM containing 5% human AB serum, approximately 10 IU/ml IL-2 and gentamicin.

To prepare the library, the immunoSEQ multiplex PCR assay was applied. DNA from the CD4+ T cells that had been cultured and isolated underwent TCR beta CDR3 sequencing. The paper's processing steps were these. Non-productive TCR sequences were removed and reads were trimmed to the CDR3 region, keeping CDR3s of at least 7 amino acids. The MANAFEST web app was used to identify antigen-specific clonotypes by comparing expansion in peptide wells with expansion in reference cultures. To be called positive, a clone needed expansion at FDR<0.05 compared with the reference and with all other wells, an odds ratio greater than 5, and a frequency greater than 0.1% in two replicate wells. A clonotype was called cross-reactive if it was significantly expanded both in SARS-CoV-2 spike wells and in at least one common cold coronavirus spike condition. CDR3 similarity was assessed by Levenshtein distance with the stringdist R package, and unrooted trees were built with ape in R 3.6.1. The clones in this table, taken by TCRdb from immuneACCESS, are in-frame only. Not every clone is retained; where verified, under half of the shortfall comes from an unresolved V gene, and the cause of the rest is unknown. The V and J calls and the clone size are those of that table, but D and trimming were determined from the DNA. This sample holds around 35,000 clones; approximately 74% were observed only once. Jointly, the top ten make up around 3% of the sample.

Including cysteine and phenylalanine, the CDR3 has 19 amino acids. The kept DNA is CDR3 alone, 57 bases in frame from the first base. CDR1 and CDR2 are drawn from the germline V gene: SGHVS, FQNEAQ. V loses 1 base of germline sequence and J loses 0 bases, and the interval between the two ends is 22 bases. On the study overall, not on this receptor specifically: The study was limited by a small number of convalescent patients, and early post-infection timepoints were lacking. Both infection-induced and vaccine-induced clones contracted markedly at late post-vaccination timepoints, which is consistent with waning T cell responses. Among healthy vaccine recipients, nearly all vaccine-induced clones were SARS-CoV-2 mono-reactive, and just 1 of 255 was cross-reactive with common cold coronaviruses.

After around 11 days of culture, CD4+ T cells were isolated with the EasySep CD4+ T cell isolation kit. The absence of prior SARS-CoV-2 infection in healthy vaccine recipients was confirmed by negative nucleocapsid antibodies before and after vaccination. Half of the culture medium was replaced with fresh IL-2-containing medium on days 3 and 7. Unless noted otherwise, every peptide stimulation condition was cultured in triplicate wells. Using Ficoll-Paque Plus gradient centrifugation, PBMC were separated from whole blood and then either used fresh or cryopreserved at -140C. The QIAamp micro DNA kit was used to extract genomic DNA from the cultured CD4+ T cells.

This material consisted of CD4+ T cells from PBMCs cultured without peptide, taken before COVID-19 vaccination. The rearrangement joined TRBV7-8 to TRBJ2-7; the D segment cannot be called with confidence. The TCR originated in a human donor who received a COVID-19 vaccine. The DNA sequence is as follows: TGTGCCAGCAGCTTAGTGCGACCGTTAATCAGCCCGAGCTCCTACGAGCAGTACTTC. Its product reads: CASSLVRPLISPSSYEQYF.